The 8 T cell receptor beta chains in this list originate from one sample, sequenced in a study of technical replicates of blood from a few donors. Measured with immunoSEQ multiplex PCR; TCRdb has only the in-frame clones, and not every one. The sample has approximately 92,000 clones, around 95% seen once. The sequencing sample was made of T cells isolated from PBMCs. The source of these receptors is a human donor in good health.

The J gene is TRBJ1-5, the V gene TRBV27; TRBD1 matches 7 bases. CDR1 is MNHEY, CDR2 SMNVEV, per germline (reference sequence). This CDR3 has 14 amino acids. Trimming cost V 3 bases and J 4 bases; bases outside gene matches: 3. CDR3 sequence: CASSFLQGNQPQHF. The DNA for the CDR3 is TGTGCCAGCAGTTTTCTACAGGGGAATCAGCCCCAGCATTTT.

The chain employs TRBV7-6 and TRBJ2-1; the D is unclear. The V gene lost 0 bases and the J gene lost 0 bases, with 6 bases spanning the gap. This CDR3 is 15 amino acids long. CDR1 and CDR2 from the germline V gene are SGHVS and FNYEAQ. The CDR3 is CASSLAPSSYNEQFF. CDR3 nucleotide sequence: TGTGCCAGCAGCTTAGCCCCGAGCTCCTACAATGAGCAGTTCTTC. The entire variable domain, with the rest obtained from reference TRBV7-6 and TRBJ2-1, is as follows: GAGVSQSPRYKVTKRGQDVALRCDPISGHVSLYWYRQALGQGPEFLTYFNYEAQQDKSGLPNDRFSAERPEGSISTLTIQRTEQRDSAMYRCASSLAPSSYNEQFFGPGTRLTVL.

The chain employs TRBV2 and TRBJ2-3; D is perhaps TRBD2 (6 bases). CDR1 and CDR2 (germline): SNHLY, FYNNEI. There are 14 residues in the CDR3. V shed 6 bases and J shed 5 bases, with 15 bases lying between them. This CDR3 is CASRVRESGDTQYF. CDR3 bases: TGTGCCAGCAGGGTCCGGGAGAGTGGAGATACGCAGTATTTT.

This clone was detected once. This chain connects TRBV2 to TRBJ2-7, with D perhaps TRBD2 (6 bases). Germline V gene sequence: CDR1 SNHLY, CDR2 FYNNEI. Trimming stripped 7 bases from V and 3 bases from J, with 13 bases between. The CDR3 sequence is 13 residues long. The CDR3 DNA follows: TGTGCCAGCATTGGGGGGTCTAGCTACGAGCAGTACTTC. It yields the protein CASIGGSSYEQYF.

The count of this clone is one. The V call is TRBV29-1, the J call TRBJ2-3, with 10 bases identical to TRBD2. This CDR3 has 14 amino acids. V shed 5 bases, J shed 4 bases, and the junction held 6 bases outside the gene matches. CDR1 and CDR2 (germline): SQVTM, ANQGSEA. CDR3 region: CSVRASGSPDTQYF. The CDR3 region has the DNA TGCAGCGTTAGAGCTAGCGGGAGCCCAGATACGCAGTATTTT.

V and J are TRBV30 and TRBJ2-7; maybe TRBD2 (5 bases). Trimming removed 2 bases from V and 2 bases from J, with 7 bases in between. From germline, CDR1 is GTSNPN and CDR2 SVGIG (reference sequence). This CDR3 region has 12 residues. The CDR3 is CAWSLGAYEQYF. Here the CDR3 DNA reads TGTGCCTGGAGTCTCGGGGCCTACGAGCAGTACTTC.

This clone has just one count. This chain joins TRBV5-4 and TRBJ2-7, with D maybe TRBD2 (5 bases). V was pared by 4 bases and J by 3 bases, with 11 bases between. This CDR3 comprises 13 residues. Germline values: CDR1 SGHNT, CDR2 YYREEE (reference sequence). CDR3 region: CASSAGVNYEQYF. CDR3 nucleotides: TGTGCCAGCAGCGCCGGGGTTAACTACGAGCAGTACTTC.

V usage is TRBV30 and J usage is TRBJ2-7; TRBD2 matches at 9 bases. This CDR3 spans 14 amino acids. Unmatched junction bases numbered 6, after V lost 2 bases and J lost 4 bases. CDR1 GTSNPN and CDR2 SVGIG come from the germline V gene (reference sequence). The CDR3 nucleotides are TGTGCCTGGAGTTTTAGCGGGAGTTCTTACGAGCAGTACTTC. It yields the protein CAWSFSGSSYEQYF.